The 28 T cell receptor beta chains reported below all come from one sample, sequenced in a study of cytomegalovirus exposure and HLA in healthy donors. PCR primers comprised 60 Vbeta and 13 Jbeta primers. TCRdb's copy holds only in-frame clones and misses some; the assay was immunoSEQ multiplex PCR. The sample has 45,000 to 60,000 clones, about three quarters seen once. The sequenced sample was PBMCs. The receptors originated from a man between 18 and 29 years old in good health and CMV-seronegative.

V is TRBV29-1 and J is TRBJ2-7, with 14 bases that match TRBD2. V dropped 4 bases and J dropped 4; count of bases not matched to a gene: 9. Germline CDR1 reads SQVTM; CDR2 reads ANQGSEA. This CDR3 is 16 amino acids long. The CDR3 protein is CSVVGLAGESSYEQYF. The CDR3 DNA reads TGCAGCGTTGTGGGACTAGCGGGAGAGTCTTCGTACGAGCAGTACTTC.

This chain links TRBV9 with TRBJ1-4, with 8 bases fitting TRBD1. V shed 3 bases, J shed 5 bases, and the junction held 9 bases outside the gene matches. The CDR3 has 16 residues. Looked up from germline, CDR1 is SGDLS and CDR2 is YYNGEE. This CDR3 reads CASSETGGQGNEKLFF. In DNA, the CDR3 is TGTGCCAGCAGCGAAACCGGAGGACAGGGAAATGAAAAACTGTTTTTT.

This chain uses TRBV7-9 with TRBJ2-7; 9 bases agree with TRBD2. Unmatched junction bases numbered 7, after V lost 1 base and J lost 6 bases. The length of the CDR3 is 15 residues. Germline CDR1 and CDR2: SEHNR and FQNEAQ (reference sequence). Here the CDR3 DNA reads TGTGCCAGCAGCTTAGTGGCGGGAGGGCCGTCCGAGCAGTACTTC. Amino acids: CASSLVAGGPSEQYF.

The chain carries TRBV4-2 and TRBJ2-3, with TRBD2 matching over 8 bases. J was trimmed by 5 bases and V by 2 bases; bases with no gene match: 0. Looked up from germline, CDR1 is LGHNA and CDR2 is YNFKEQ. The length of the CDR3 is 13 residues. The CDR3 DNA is TGTGCCAGCAGCCAACTAGCGGGAGATACGCAGTATTTT. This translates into CASSQLAGDTQYF.

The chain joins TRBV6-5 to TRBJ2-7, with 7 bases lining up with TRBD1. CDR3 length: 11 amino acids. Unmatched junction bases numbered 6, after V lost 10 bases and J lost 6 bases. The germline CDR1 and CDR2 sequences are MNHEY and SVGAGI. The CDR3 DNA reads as TGTGCCACAAGGACAGGCGGCGAGCAGTACTTC. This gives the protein CATRTGGEQYF.

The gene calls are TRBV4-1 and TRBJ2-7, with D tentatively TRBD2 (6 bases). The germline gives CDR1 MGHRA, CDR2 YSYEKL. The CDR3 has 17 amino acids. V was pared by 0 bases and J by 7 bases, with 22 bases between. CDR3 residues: CASSQDPQASDSGEQYF. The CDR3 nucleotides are TGCGCCAGCAGCCAAGATCCGCAGGCTAGCGATTCGGGTGAGCAGTACTTC.

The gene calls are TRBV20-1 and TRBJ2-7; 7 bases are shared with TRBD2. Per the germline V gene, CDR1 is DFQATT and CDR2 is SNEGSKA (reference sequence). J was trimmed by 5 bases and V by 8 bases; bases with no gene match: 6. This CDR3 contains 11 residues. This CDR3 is CSLAELDEQYF. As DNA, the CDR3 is TGCAGTCTAGCGGAGTTGGACGAGCAGTACTTC.

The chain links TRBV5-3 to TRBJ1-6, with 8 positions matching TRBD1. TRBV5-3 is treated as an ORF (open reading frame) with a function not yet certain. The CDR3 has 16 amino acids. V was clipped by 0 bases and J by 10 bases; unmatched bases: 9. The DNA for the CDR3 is TGTGCCAGAAGCTTGGCGCTGGGACAGGATTCGTCACCCCTCCACTTT. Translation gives CARSLALGQDSSPLHF.

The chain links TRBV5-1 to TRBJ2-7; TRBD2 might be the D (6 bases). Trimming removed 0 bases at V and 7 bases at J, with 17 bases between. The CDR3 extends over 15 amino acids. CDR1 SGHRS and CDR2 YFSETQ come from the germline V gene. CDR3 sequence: CASSLVAGSRREQYF. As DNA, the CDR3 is TGCGCCAGCAGCTTGGTCGCGGGGTCCCGCCGGGAGCAGTACTTC.

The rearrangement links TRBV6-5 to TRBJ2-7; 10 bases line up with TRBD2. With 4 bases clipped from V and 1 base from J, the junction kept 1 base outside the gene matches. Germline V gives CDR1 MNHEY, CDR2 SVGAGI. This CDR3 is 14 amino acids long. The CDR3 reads CASSSSGGSYEQYF. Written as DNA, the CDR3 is TGTGCCAGCAGTTCTAGCGGGGGTTCCTACGAGCAGTACTTC.

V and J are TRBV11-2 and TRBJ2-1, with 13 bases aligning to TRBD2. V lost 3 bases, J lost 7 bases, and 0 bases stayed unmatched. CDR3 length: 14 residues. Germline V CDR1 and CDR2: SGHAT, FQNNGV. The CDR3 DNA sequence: TGTGCCAGCAGCTTGACTAGCGGGAGGAATGAGCAGTTCTTC. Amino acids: CASSLTSGRNEQFF.

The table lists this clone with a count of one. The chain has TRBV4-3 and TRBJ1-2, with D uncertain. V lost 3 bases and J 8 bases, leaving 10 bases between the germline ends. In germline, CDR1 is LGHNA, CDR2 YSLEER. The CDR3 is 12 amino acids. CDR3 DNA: TGCGCCAGCAGCCAGGGTACTAGGGGCTACACCTTC. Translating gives CASSQGTRGYTF.

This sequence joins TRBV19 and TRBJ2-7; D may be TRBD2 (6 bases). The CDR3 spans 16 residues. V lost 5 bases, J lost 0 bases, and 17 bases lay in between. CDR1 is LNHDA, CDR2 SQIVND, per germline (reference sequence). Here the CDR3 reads CASSPYPGGLSYEQYF. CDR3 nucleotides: TGTGCCAGTAGTCCCTACCCCGGAGGGCTCTCCTACGAGCAGTACTTC.

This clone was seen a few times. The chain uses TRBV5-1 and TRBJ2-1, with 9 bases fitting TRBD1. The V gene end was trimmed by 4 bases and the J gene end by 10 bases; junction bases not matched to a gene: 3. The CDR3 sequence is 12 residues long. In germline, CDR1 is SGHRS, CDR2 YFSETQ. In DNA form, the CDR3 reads TGCGCCAGCAGCCCCGGGACAGGGGAGCAGTTCTTC. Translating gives CASSPGTGEQFF.

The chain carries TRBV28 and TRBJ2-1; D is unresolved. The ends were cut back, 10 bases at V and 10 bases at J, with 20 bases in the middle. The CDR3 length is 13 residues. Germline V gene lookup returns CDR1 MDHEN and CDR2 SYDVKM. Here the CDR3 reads CATRSILPPEQFF. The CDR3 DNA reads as TGTGCCACCAGGAGTATCCTCCCTCCCGAGCAGTTCTTC. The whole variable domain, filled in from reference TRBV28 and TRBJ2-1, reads DVKVTQSSRYLVKRTGEKVFLECVQDMDHENMFWYRQDPGLGLRLIYFSYDVKMKEKGDIPEGYSVSREKKERFSLILESASTNQTSMYLCATRSILPPEQFFGPGTRLTVL.

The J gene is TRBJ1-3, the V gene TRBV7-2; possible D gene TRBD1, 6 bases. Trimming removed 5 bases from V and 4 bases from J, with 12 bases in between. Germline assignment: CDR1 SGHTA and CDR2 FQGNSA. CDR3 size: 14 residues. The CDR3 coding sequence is TGTGCCAGCAGCCTACAGGGTTTCGGAAACACCATATATTTT. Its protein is CASSLQGFGNTIYF.

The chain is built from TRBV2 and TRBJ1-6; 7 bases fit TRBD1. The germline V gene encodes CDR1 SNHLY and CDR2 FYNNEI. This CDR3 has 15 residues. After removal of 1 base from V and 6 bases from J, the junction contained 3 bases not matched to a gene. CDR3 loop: CASSEGTGGNSPLHF. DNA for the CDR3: TGTGCCAGCAGTGAAGGGACAGGCGGTAATTCACCCCTCCACTTT.

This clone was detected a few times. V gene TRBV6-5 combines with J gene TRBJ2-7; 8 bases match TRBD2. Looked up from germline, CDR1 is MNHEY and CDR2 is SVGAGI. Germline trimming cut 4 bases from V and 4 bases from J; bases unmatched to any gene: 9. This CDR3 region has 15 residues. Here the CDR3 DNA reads TGTGCCAGCAGTTCCGTGTACGGGAGGGATTACGAGCAGTACTTC. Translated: CASSSVYGRDYEQYF.

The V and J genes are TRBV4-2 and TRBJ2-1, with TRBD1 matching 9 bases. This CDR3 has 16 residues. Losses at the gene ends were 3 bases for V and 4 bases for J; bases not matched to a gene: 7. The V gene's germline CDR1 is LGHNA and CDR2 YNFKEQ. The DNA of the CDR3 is TGTGCCAGCAGCCAGCCGACCGGGACAGGGTACAATGAGCAGTTCTTC. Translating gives CASSQPTGTGYNEQFF.

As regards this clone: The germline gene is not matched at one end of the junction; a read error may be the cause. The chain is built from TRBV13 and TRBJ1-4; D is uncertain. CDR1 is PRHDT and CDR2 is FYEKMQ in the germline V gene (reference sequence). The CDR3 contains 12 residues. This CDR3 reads CASSLGLLGQAF. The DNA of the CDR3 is TGTGCCAGCAGCTTAGGCCTGCTTGGGCAGGCTTTT. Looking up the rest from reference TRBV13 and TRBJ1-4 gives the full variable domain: AAGVIQSPRHLIKEKRETATLKCYPIPRHDTVYWYQQGPGQDPQFLISFYEKMQSDKGSIPDRFSAQQFSDYHSELNMSSLELGDSALYFCASSLGLLGQAFGSGTQLSVL.

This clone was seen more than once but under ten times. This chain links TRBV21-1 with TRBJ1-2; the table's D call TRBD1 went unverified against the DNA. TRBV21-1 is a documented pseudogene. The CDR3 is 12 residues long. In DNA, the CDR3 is TGTGCCAGCAGCGGTACAGGCCATGGCTACACCTTC. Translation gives CASSGTGHGYTF.

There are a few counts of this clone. The CDR3 coding sequence is TGTGCCAGCAGCTTTTACAGCATGTCCCTTAACACTGAAGCTTTCTTT. Translated, it gives CASSFYSMSLNTEAFF. The chain is built from TRBV7-8 and TRBJ1-1; D not certain. The CDR3 has 16 residues. Germline-derived CDR1 and CDR2 are SGHVS and FQNEAQ. V shed 3 bases and J shed 2 bases, with 16 bases lying between them. Filled out from reference TRBV7-8 and TRBJ1-1, the complete variable domain reads GAGVSQSPRYKVAKRGQDVALRCDPISGHVSLFWYQQALGQGPEFLTYFQNEAQLDKSGLPSDRFFAERPEGSVSTLKIQRTQQEDSAVYLCASSFYSMSLNTEAFFGQGTRLTVV.

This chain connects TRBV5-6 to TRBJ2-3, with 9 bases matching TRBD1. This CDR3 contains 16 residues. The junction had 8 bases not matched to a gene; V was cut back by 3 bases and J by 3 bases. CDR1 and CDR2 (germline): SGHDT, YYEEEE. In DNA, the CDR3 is TGTGCCAGCAGCTGGAACAGGGGGCAGGGGACAGATACGCAGTATTTT. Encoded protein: CASSWNRGQGTDTQYF.

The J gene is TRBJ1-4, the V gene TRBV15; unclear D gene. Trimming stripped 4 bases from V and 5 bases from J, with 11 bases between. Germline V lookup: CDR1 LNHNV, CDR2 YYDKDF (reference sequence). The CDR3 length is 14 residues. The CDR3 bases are TGTGCCACCAGCACGAGAGGAGGGAATGAAAAACTGTTTTTT. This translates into CATSTRGGNEKLFF.

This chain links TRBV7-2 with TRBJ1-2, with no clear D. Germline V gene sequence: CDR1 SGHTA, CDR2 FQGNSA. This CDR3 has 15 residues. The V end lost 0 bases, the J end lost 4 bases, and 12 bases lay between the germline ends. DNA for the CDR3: TGTGCCAGCAGCTTAGCCGGTGGACTCTCCTATGGCTACACCTTC. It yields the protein CASSLAGGLSYGYTF.

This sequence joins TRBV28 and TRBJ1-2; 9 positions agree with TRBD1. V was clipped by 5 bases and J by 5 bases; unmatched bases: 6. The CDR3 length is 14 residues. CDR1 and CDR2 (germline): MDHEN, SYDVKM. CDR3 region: CASSAPGTGYGYTF. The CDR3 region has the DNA TGTGCCAGCAGTGCGCCCGGGACAGGGTATGGCTACACCTTC.

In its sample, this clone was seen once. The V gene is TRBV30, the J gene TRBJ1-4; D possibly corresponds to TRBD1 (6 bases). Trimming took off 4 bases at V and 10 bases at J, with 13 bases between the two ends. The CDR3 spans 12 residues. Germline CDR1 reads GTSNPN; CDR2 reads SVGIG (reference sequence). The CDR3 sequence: CAWNRDNRKLFF. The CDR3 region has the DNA TGTGCCTGGAACCGGGACAATCGAAAACTGTTTTTT.

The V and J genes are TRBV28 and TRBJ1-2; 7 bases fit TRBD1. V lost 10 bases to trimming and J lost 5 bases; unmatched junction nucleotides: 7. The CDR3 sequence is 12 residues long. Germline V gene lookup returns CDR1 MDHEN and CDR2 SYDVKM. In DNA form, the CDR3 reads TGTGCCACACGACAGGGAGCATATGGCTACACCTTC. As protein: CATRQGAYGYTF.